The 28 T cell receptor beta chains in this list originate from one sample, sequenced in a study of blood T cell repertoires in COVID-19. The repertoire was sequenced with immunoSEQ multiplex PCR; TCRdb's copy has only in-frame clones and lacks some. The table has 100,000 or so clones, 65% to 80% seen once. The sample was peripheral blood. The origin of the receptors is a woman between 65 and 79 years old with acute or convalescent COVID-19.

V usage is TRBV20-1 and J usage is TRBJ1-2; unclear D gene. The CDR3 totals 11 residues. Germline V CDR1 and CDR2: DFQATT, SNEGSKA (reference sequence). V lost 2 bases to trimming and J lost 13 bases, with 14 bases between them. In DNA, the CDR3 is TGCAGTGCTAGAAATGTTTCCGTAGTCACCTTC. This gives the protein CSARNVSVVTF.

The chain employs TRBV3-1 (or the pseudogene TRBV3-2) and TRBJ1-2; D is undetermined. Germline V gene data show CDR1 as LGHDT and CDR2 as YNNKEL (reference sequence). The germline V and J ends were trimmed by 3 bases and 0 bases, with 8 bases remaining between them. This CDR3 is built from 14 residues. The CDR3 DNA sequence: TGTGCCAGCAGCCACAGGTTAACTAACTATGGCTACACCTTC. It yields the protein CASSHRLTNYGYTF.

This chain joins TRBV9 and TRBJ1-5; the match to TRBD1 covers 7 bases. V shed 4 bases, J shed 3 bases, and the junction held 7 bases outside the gene matches. The germline V gene encodes CDR1 SGDLS and CDR2 YYNGEE. The CDR3 consists of 15 residues. CDR3 region: CASSLEGQSNQPQHF. DNA for the CDR3: TGTGCCAGCAGCTTAGAGGGACAGTCCAATCAGCCCCAGCATTTT.

Only one count was recorded for this clone. This chain uses TRBV9 with TRBJ2-2; tentatively, D is TRBD2 (6 bases). Trimming pared 7 bases from V and 4 bases from J, leaving 8 bases between. This CDR3 spans 12 amino acids. Germline-derived CDR1 and CDR2 are SGDLS and YYNGEE. CDR3 nucleotide sequence: TGTGCCAGCGGCGGGGCCACCGGGGAGCTGTTTTTT. Translated, it gives CASGGATGELFF.

This chain joins TRBV7-9 and TRBJ2-5; TRBD1 aligns across 10 bases. The CDR3 extends over 15 amino acids. Per the germline V gene, CDR1 is SEHNR and CDR2 is FQNEAQ (reference sequence). The junction had 7 bases not matched to a gene; V was cut back by 4 bases and J by 5 bases. The CDR3 spells CASSYPTGGRETQYF. For the CDR3, the DNA is TGTGCCAGCAGCTACCCGACAGGGGGCCGGGAGACCCAGTACTTC.

The chain joins TRBV7-9 to TRBJ2-3, with a tentative D call TRBD2 (6 bases). CDR1 is SEHNR, CDR2 FQNEAQ, per germline (reference sequence). Trimming shortened V by 5 bases and J by 3 bases, and 12 bases separated the two germline ends. This CDR3 comprises 14 residues. CDR3 sequence reads: CASSLGGWTDTQYF. The CDR3 DNA follows: TGTGCCAGCAGCCTTGGGGGGTGGACAGATACGCAGTATTTT.

The rearrangement links TRBV5-5 to TRBJ2-3; 16 bases agree with TRBD2. CDR1 is SGHKS and CDR2 is YYEKEE in the germline V gene (reference sequence). The CDR3 is made up of 16 amino acids. V shed 4 bases, J shed 6 bases, and the junction held 5 bases outside the gene matches. CDR3 sequence (DNA): TGTGCCAGCAGCGGGACTAGCGGGGGGGCGTCGGATACGCAGTATTTT. It specifies CASSGTSGGASDTQYF.

The J gene is TRBJ2-5, the V gene TRBV5-4, with 7 positions matching TRBD1. This CDR3 has 14 amino acids. The V and J ends lost 3 bases and 4 bases, in that order; junction bases with no gene match: 6. CDR1 is SGHNT, CDR2 YYREEE, per germline (reference sequence). As DNA, the CDR3 is TGTGCCAGCAGCTCACAGGGGCGGGTAGAGACCCAGTACTTC. Residues: CASSSQGRVETQYF.

Remarks on this clone: This sample includes further DNA sequences coding for the same CDR3. The chain links TRBV5-1 to TRBJ1-1, with D perhaps TRBD1 (6 bases). Deletions cut 4 bases from V and 5 bases from J, with 15 bases between. The CDR3 extends over 14 amino acids. From germline, CDR1 is SGHRS and CDR2 YFSETQ. In nucleotides, the CDR3 is TGCGCCAGCAGCGGTCAGGGAGGGGGAACTGAAGCTTTCTTT. It yields the protein CASSGQGGGTEAFF.

This chain connects TRBV7-9 to TRBJ2-2, with D maybe TRBD1 (5 bases). Trimming shortened V by 2 bases and J by 4 bases, and 14 bases separated the two germline ends. Germline V gene lookup returns CDR1 SEHNR and CDR2 FQNEAQ (reference sequence). This CDR3 has 16 amino acids. In DNA, the CDR3 is TGTGCCAGCAGCTTATACCAGGGATTAACCACCGGGGAGCTGTTTTTT. This gives the protein CASSLYQGLTTGELFF.

The chain couples TRBV7-2 to TRBJ1-3, with 7 bases aligning to TRBD1. Germline V gene sequence: CDR1 SGHTA, CDR2 FQGNSA. The CDR3 runs 15 residues. After removal of 5 bases from V and 0 bases from J, the junction contained 4 bases not matched to a gene. In nucleotides, the CDR3 is TGTGCCAGCAGCCCCGGGACAGACTCTGGAAACACCATATATTTT. Its protein product is CASSPGTDSGNTIYF.

This clone has only one observation. The chain employs TRBV2 and TRBJ2-3, with 8 bases matching TRBD1. The CDR3 is 16 amino acids. Germline V gives CDR1 SNHLY, CDR2 FYNNEI. Trimming at V came to 8 bases and at J to 2 bases, leaving 12 bases not matched to a gene. CDR3 in DNA: TGTGCCAGCCCCAGGGGAACAGGGGGTATCACAGATACGCAGTATTTT. It is translated as CASPRGTGGITDTQYF.

The rearrangement joins TRBV18 to TRBJ1-1; 7 positions match TRBD1. In germline, CDR1 is KGHSH, CDR2 LQKENI. This CDR3 is built from 14 residues. V dropped 6 bases and J dropped 5; count of bases not matched to a gene: 9. As DNA, the CDR3 is TGTGCCAGCTCGCCCGTACAGGGGCCGACTGAAGCTTTCTTT. Translating it yields CASSPVQGPTEAFF.

This clone was seen only a few times. The rearrangement joins TRBV2 to TRBJ2-3; 8 bases fit TRBD2. Germline V gives CDR1 SNHLY, CDR2 FYNNEI. V trimming: 1 base; J trimming: 4 bases; junction bases outside the gene matches: 7. The CDR3 extends over 16 amino acids. Here the CDR3 DNA reads TGTGCCAGCAGTGAAGTCAGCGGGGGAAGGGCAGATACGCAGTATTTT. This gives the protein CASSEVSGGRADTQYF.

This clone appeared a few times. V and J are TRBV5-4 and TRBJ1-1; no definite D call. V lost 1 base and J 1 base, leaving 5 bases between the germline ends. There are 13 residues in the CDR3. Germline-derived CDR1 and CDR2 are SGHNT and YYREEE (reference sequence). The CDR3 loop reads CASSLTANTEAFF. The CDR3 bases are TGTGCCAGCAGCTTGACAGCGAACACTGAAGCTTTCTTT.

The chain has TRBV12-5 and TRBJ2-6; a weak D match, TRBD1 (5 bases). Germline CDR1 LGHNT, CDR2 FRNRAP. The CDR3 runs to 18 residues. Trimming pared 0 bases from V and 3 bases from J, leaving 15 bases between. The CDR3 region has the DNA TGTGCTAGTGGTTTGGTATTGTCAGGGTGGGATGGGGCCAACGTCCTGACTTTC. Amino acid sequence: CASGLVLSGWDGANVLTF.

This clone was seen more than once but under ten times. The rearrangement uses TRBV6-5 and TRBJ2-2; 7 bases fit TRBD1. The length of the CDR3 is 14 residues. The V gene end was trimmed by 6 bases and the J gene end by 4 bases; junction bases not matched to a gene: 5. Germline CDR1 and CDR2: MNHEY and SVGAGI. CDR3 nucleotides: TGTGCCAGCAGCCGGGACAGAGCCACCGGGGAGCTGTTTTTT. As protein: CASSRDRATGELFF.

The chain employs TRBV5-1 and TRBJ1-1; the match to TRBD1 covers 9 bases. Germline CDR1 SGHRS, CDR2 YFSETQ. The length of the CDR3 is 16 residues. The trim removed 2 bases at V and 6 bases at J, leaving 11 bases unmatched. The CDR3 loop reads CASSLARTGVKAEAFF. The CDR3 DNA reads TGCGCCAGCAGCTTAGCCCGGACAGGGGTGAAAGCTGAAGCTTTCTTT.

V usage is TRBV2 and J usage is TRBJ2-2; D gene unclear. The CDR3 is 14 residues long. V lost 6 bases and J lost 6, with 14 bases in between. The V gene's germline CDR1 is SNHLY and CDR2 FYNNEI. CDR3 residues: CASSLKKTAGELFF. The CDR3 DNA reads TGTGCCAGCAGCTTAAAAAAAACGGCCGGGGAGCTGTTTTTT.

This chain joins TRBV30 and TRBJ1-2; D ambiguous. The V and J ends lost 2 bases and 9 bases respectively, with 16 bases between them. The CDR3 has 13 amino acids. The germline CDR1 and CDR2 sequences are GTSNPN and SVGIG (reference sequence). The CDR3 DNA reads as TGTGCCTGGAGTCCCCCCCCCACATACAGCTACACCTTC. It codes for CAWSPPPTYSYTF.

This chain links TRBV7-8 with TRBJ2-7, with TRBD1 matching 7 bases. Trimming took 0 bases from V and 4 from J; bases not matched to a gene: 6. This CDR3 region has 15 residues. Germline V gene data show CDR1 as SGHVS and CDR2 as FQNEAQ. The CDR3: CASSLAVGTAYEQYF. For the CDR3, the DNA is TGTGCCAGCAGCTTAGCGGTAGGGACAGCTTACGAGCAGTACTTC.

The chain has TRBV5-6 and TRBJ2-3, with 7 positions matching TRBD2. The germline V gene encodes CDR1 SGHDT and CDR2 YYEEEE. CDR3 length equals 12 residues. The V gene end was trimmed by 1 base and the J gene end by 8 bases; junction bases not matched to a gene: 1. As DNA, the CDR3 is TGTGCCAGCAGCTTGACGGGGGGTACGCAGTATTTT. This codes for CASSLTGGTQYF.

The chain has TRBV7-2 and TRBJ2-5; a weak D match, TRBD2 (5 bases). Germline-derived CDR1 and CDR2 are SGHTA and FQGNSA. Deletions cut 5 bases from V and 2 bases from J, with 12 bases between. This CDR3 contains 14 residues. CDR3 sequence: CASSPTSPQETQYF. The CDR3, as DNA: TGTGCCAGCAGCCCCACTAGTCCGCAAGAGACCCAGTACTTC.

The chain carries TRBV30 and TRBJ2-2, with D unclear. CDR3 length: 14 amino acids. Trimming removed 1 base at V and 5 bases at J, with 11 bases between. Germline values: CDR1 GTSNPN, CDR2 SVGIG (reference sequence). The CDR3 loop reads CAWSAQSRTGELFF. The CDR3 bases are TGTGCCTGGAGTGCGCAGTCACGAACCGGGGAGCTGTTTTTT.

The chain employs TRBV19 and TRBJ1-2; 7 bases are shared with TRBD1. Germline-derived CDR1 and CDR2 are LNHDA and SQIVND (reference sequence). V was pared by 7 bases and J by 3 bases, with 5 bases of the junction left unmatched. The CDR3 is 13 amino acids. For the CDR3, the DNA is TGTGCCAGTAAGCCGGGACAGTACTATGGCTACACCTTC. Translation: CASKPGQYYGYTF.

This clone was seen more than once but under ten times. V gene TRBV6-4 combines with J gene TRBJ2-1; 8 bases fit TRBD2. The CDR3 extends over 15 amino acids. Trimming at V came to 4 bases and at J to 4 bases, leaving 6 bases not matched to a gene. Germline V gene lookup returns CDR1 MRHNA and CDR2 SNTAGT. This CDR3 is CASSAGSGEYNEQFF. The CDR3 nucleotides read TGTGCCAGCAGTGCAGGTAGCGGGGAGTACAATGAGCAGTTCTTC.

The chain carries TRBV19 and TRBJ1-5, with 9 bases matching TRBD1. The CDR3 runs 15 residues. Germline loops: CDR1 LNHDA, CDR2 SQIVND (reference sequence). V lost 2 bases, J lost 6 bases, and 5 bases stayed unmatched. The CDR3, as DNA: TGTGCCAGTAGTATAATGGGACAGGGTTCTCAGCCCCAGCATTTT. Translation: CASSIMGQGSQPQHF.

The V gene is TRBV10-3, the J gene TRBJ1-1, with TRBD1 identical over 8 bases. V shed 3 bases and J 4 bases; nucleotides not matched to a gene: 7. Germline V CDR1 and CDR2: ENHRY, SYGVKD. The CDR3 extends over 15 amino acids. DNA for the CDR3: TGTGCCATCAGTGAACCCACAGGGGGGGGCACTGAAGCTTTCTTT. It translates to CAISEPTGGGTEAFF.